This T cell receptor (beta chain) came from a study of regulatory T cells in long-lasting Graves disease. Overall study context: Patients with persistent Graves' disease had over 5 years of antithyroid drugs and persistent TSH receptor antibodies.

Points from the study as a whole: Accuracy was possibly reduced by small sample size. Persistent disease preferred TRBV28, TRBJ1-2 and TRBJ2-5; new disease, TRBV20-1 and TRBJ2-1.

This CDR3 has 15 amino acids. The germline gives CDR1 SGHAT, CDR2 FQNNGV. V lost 5 bases, J lost 9 bases, and 23 bases lay in between. CDR3 regions were amplified by Arm-PCR using iRepertoire HTBI primers to build TCR beta libraries. TCRdb reanalysed the multiplex PCR reads using MiXCR and keeps one entry per CDR3 protein. Found here are fewer than 450,000 distinct CDR3 sequences, about 25% of them singletons; the top ten hold over 25%. This clonotype was seen only a few times. Its antigen remains unidentified. Time point defined: persistent/refractory GD, antithyroid drugs over 5 years with positive TRAb. RNA extracted from PBMCs served as the sequencing template.

The starting material was peripheral blood mononuclear cells (PBMCs), obtained when the disease was refractory, from a patient treated with antithyroid drugs. The clonotype originates from a female donor with Graves disease. This chain connects TRBV11-2 to TRBJ2-7; D gene uncertain. The CDR3 DNA follows: TGTGCCAGCAGCCGAGCTCCAGGCATAAATTTAGTGCAGTACTTC. This gives the protein CASSRAPGINLVQYF.